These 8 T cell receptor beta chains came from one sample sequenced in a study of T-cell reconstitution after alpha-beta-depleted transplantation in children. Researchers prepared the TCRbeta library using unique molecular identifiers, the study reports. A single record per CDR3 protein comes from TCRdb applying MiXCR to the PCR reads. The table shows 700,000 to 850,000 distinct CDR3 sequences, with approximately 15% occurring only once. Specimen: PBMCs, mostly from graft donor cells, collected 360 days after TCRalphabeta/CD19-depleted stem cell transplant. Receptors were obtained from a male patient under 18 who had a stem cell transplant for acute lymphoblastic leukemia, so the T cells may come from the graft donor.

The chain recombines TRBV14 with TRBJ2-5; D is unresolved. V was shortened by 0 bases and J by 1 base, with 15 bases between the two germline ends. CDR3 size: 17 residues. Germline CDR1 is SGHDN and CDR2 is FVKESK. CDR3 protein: CASSQDASAGLQETQYF. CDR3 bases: TGTGCCAGCAGCCAAGATGCGAGCGCCGGTCTCCAAGAGACCCAGTACTTC.

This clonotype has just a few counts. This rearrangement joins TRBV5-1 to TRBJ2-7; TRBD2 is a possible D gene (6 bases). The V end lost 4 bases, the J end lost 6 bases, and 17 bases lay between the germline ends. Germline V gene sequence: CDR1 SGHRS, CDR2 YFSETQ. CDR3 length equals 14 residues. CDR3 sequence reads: CASSASSVGSEQYF. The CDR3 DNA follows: TGCGCCAGCAGCGCTTCTAGCGTGGGCTCCGAGCAGTACTTC.

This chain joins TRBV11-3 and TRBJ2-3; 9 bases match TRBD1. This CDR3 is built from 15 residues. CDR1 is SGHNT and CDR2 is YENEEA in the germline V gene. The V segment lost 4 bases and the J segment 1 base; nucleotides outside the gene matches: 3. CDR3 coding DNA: TGTGCCAGCAGCTGGGGACAGGGACGCACAGATACGCAGTATTTT. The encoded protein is CASSWGQGRTDTQYF.

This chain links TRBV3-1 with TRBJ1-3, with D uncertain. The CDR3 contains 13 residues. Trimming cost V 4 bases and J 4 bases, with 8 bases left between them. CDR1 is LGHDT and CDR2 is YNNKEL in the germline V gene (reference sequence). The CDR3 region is CASSPRDGNTIYF. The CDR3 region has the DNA TGTGCCAGCAGCCCCCGAGACGGAAACACCATATATTTT.

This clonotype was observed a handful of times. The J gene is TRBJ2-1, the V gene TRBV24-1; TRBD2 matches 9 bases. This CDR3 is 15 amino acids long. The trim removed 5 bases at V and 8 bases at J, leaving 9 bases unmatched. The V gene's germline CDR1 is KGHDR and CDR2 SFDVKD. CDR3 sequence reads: CATSVRGGRAYEQFF. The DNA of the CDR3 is TGTGCCACCAGTGTCCGGGGCGGGAGGGCCTATGAGCAGTTCTTC.

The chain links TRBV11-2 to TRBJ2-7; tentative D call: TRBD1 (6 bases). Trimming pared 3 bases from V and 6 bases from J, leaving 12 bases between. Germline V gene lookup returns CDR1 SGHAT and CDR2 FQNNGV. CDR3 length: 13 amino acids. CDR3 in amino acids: CASSFSGEGEQYF. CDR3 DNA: TGTGCCAGCAGCTTTTCAGGGGAAGGCGAGCAGTACTTC.

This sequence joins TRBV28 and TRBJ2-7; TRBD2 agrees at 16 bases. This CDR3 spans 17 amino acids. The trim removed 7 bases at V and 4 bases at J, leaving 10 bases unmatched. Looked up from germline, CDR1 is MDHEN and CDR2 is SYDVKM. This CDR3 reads CASNEQGLAGGPYEQYF. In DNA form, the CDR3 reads TGTGCCAGCAATGAGCAGGGACTAGCGGGAGGGCCTTACGAGCAGTACTTC.

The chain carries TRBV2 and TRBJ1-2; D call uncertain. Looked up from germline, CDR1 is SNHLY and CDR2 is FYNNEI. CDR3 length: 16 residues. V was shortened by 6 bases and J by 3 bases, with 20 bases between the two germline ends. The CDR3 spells CASSSSPQRFDYGYTF. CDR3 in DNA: TGTGCCAGCAGCTCCAGCCCGCAGCGATTCGACTATGGCTACACCTTC.